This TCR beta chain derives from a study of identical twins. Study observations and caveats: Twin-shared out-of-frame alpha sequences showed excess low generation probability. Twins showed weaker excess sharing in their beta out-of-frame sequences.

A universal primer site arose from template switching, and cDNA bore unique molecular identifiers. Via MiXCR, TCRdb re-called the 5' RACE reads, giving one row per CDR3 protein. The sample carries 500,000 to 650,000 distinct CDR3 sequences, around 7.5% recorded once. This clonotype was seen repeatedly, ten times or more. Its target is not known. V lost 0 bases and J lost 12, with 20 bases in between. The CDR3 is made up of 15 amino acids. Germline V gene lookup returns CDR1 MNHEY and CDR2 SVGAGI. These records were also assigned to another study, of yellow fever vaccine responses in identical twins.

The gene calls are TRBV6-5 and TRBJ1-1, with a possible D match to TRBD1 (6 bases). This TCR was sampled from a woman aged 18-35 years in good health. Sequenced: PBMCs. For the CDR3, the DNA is TGTGCCAGCAGTTACTCGATACAGGGATCTCGCCGCTCTTTCTTT. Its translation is CASSYSIQGSRRSFF.